This entry concerns a single T cell receptor (beta chain). What it binds is unknown. The data were obtained in a study of a mutant IDH1 vaccine in newly diagnosed glioma. Across the study: Patients had received radiotherapy, temozolomide, or both previously, most receiving both. General observations from the study: Vaccination elicited immune responses in roughly 92% of patients.

Trimming shortened V by 2 bases and J by 6 bases, and 17 bases separated the two germline ends. The CDR3 is made up of 15 amino acids. Germline loops: CDR1 GTSNPN, CDR2 SVGIG (reference sequence). Profiled with immunoSEQ multiplex PCR; TCRdb holds only in-frame clones, not every one. The sample includes approximately 31,000 clones, just under 80% of them seen just once. Time point meaning: week 35, safety follow-up. Mutant IDH1 20-mer peptide, at 300 ug, made up each vaccine dose, with topical imiquimod. In weeks 1, 3, 5, 7, 11, 15, 19 and 23, patients were vaccinated. New astrocytomas of WHO grade 3 or 4 that were IDH1-mutant and ATRX-lost were found in the donors.

The receptor was isolated from a man in his forties or fifties with glioma. Some clones in this sample may be carry-over from other donors' samples. The sequences come from PBMCs, collected from a glioma patient whose treatment included an IDH1 peptide vaccine. This chain joins TRBV30 and TRBJ1-5, with D possibly being TRBD1 (5 bases). CDR3 residues: CAWSRRTGAVQPQHF. CDR3 DNA: TGTGCCTGGAGTCGAAGGACCGGGGCGGTTCAGCCCCAGCATTTT.